These 2 T cell receptor beta chains were all obtained from the same sample, sequenced in a study of CD8+ T cells in alopecia areata. Treatment here: oral pan-JAK inhibitor, 5-10 mg twice daily. As the sequencing template, cDNA was produced by extracting RNA and reverse transcribing it. Sequencing used immunoSEQ multiplex PCR; TCRdb keeps in-frame clones, though not all of them. The sample shows fewer than 250,000 clones, around two fifths of them seen only once. Sample: CD4+ T cells sorted from blood, taken between weeks 30 and 35, from a patient treated with tofacitinib. The receptors originated from a human donor with alopecia areata.

The DNA for the CDR3 is TGTGCCAGCAGCCCAGGGACTAGCGGGAGGTTAGATGAGCAGTTCTTC. Residues: CASSPGTSGRLDEQFF. This chain uses TRBV11-2 with TRBJ2-1; 15 bases line up with TRBD2. Per the germline V gene, CDR1 is SGHAT and CDR2 is FQNNGV. CDR3 length equals 16 residues. Germline trimming cut 5 bases from V and 8 bases from J; bases unmatched to any gene: 7.

A single count supports this clone. V is TRBV18 and J is TRBJ2-7; D is possibly TRBD1 (7 bases). Looked up from germline, CDR1 is KGHSH and CDR2 is LQKENI. The CDR3 consists of 18 residues. V was clipped by 4 bases and J by 0 bases, with 22 bases between them. The CDR3 is CASSRLGGQNPNSYEQYF. The DNA of the CDR3 is TGTGCCAGCTCACGACTGGGGGGACAGAACCCTAACTCCTACGAGCAGTACTTC.